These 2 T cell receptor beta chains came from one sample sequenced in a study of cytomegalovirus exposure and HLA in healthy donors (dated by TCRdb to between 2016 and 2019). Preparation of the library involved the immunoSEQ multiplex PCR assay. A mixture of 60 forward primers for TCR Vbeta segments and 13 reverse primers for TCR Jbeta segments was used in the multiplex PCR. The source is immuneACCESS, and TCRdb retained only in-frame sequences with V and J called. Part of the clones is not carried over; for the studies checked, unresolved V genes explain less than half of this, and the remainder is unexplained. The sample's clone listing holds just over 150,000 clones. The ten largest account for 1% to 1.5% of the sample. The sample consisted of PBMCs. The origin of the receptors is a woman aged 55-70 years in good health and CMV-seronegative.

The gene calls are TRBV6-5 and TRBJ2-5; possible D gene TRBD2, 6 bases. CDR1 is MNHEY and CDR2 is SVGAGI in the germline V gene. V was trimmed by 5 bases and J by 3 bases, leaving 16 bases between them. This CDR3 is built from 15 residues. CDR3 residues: CASSRPGTGKETQYF. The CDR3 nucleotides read TGTGCCAGCAGTCGTCCCGGGACTGGGAAAGAGACCCAGTACTTC.

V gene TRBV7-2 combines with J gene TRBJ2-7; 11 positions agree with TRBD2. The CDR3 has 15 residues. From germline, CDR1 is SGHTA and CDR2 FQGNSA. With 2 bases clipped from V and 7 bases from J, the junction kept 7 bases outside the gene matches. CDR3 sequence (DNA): TGTGCCAGCAGCTTAACAACTAGCGGGAGACGGGAGCAGTACTTC. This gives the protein CASSLTTSGRREQYF. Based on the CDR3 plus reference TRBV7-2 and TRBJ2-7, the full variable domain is GAGVSQSPSNKVTEKGKDVELRCDPISGHTALYWYRQSLGQGLEFLIYFQGNSAPDKSGLPSDRFSAERTGGSVSTLTIQRTQQEDSAVYLCASSLTTSGRREQYFGPGTRLTVT.